This T cell receptor beta chain derives from a study of OX40 agonist ivuxolimab in advanced cancers. This CDR3 spans 14 amino acids. Deletions cut 4 bases from V and 4 bases from J, with 11 bases between. The V gene's germline CDR1 is SGHRS and CDR2 YFSETQ. Using immunoSEQ multiplex PCR, the repertoire was profiled, and TCRdb retains in-frame clones only, with some absent. This sample has about 98,000 clones, with 85% to 95% found just once. The chain joins TRBV5-1 to TRBJ1-4, with D possibly being TRBD1 (5 bases). Sequenced material: CD4+ or CD8+ T cells sorted from blood, taken in a trial of the OX40 agonist ivuxolimab. This TCR was sampled from an adult with an advanced solid tumor such as melanoma, head and neck, liver or kidney cancer. The CDR3 nucleotides are TGCGCCAGCAGCACCCGGGGCGATAATGAAAAACTGTTTTTT. It encodes CASSTRGDNEKLFF.